The 31 T cell receptor beta chains listed next were all sequenced from one sample in a study of blood T cell repertoires in COVID-19 (dated by TCRdb to about 2020). The library was obtained by the immunoSEQ multiplex PCR assay. This immuneACCESS table, as held by TCRdb, lists in-frame sequences with V and J called but not all clones. Of the missing ones, under half trace to an unresolved V gene in checked studies; the others have no known cause. The sample table records over 70,000 clones; under 80% of these occur just once. The ten largest account for around 30% of the sample. Sequences were obtained from peripheral blood. These receptor sequences come from a woman aged 80 or older with active or convalescent COVID-19.

This clone appeared once. This chain joins TRBV9 and TRBJ1-5, with D unclear. CDR1 and CDR2 from the germline V gene are SGDLS and YYNGEE. This CDR3 has 11 residues. Trimming took 3 bases from V and 7 from J, leaving 5 bases between them. The CDR3 reads CASSAVQPQHF. CDR3 coding DNA: TGTGCCAGCAGCGCAGTCCAGCCCCAGCATTTT. The whole variable domain, filled in from reference TRBV9 and TRBJ1-5, reads DSGVTQTPKHLITATGQRVTLRCSPRSGDLSVYWYQQSLDQGLQFLIQYYNGEERAKGNILERFSAQQFPDLHSELNLSSLELGDSALYFCASSAVQPQHFGDGTRLSIL.

The chain carries TRBV4-3 and TRBJ2-2, with 9 bases lining up with TRBD1. Germline assignment: CDR1 LGHNA and CDR2 YSLEER. The trim removed 0 bases at V and 4 bases at J, leaving 3 bases unmatched. There are 16 residues in the CDR3. The CDR3 region has the DNA TGCGCCAGCAGCCAAGATCGGACAGGGGCCACCGGGGAGCTGTTTTTT. It is translated as CASSQDRTGATGELFF.

The gene calls are TRBV5-6 and TRBJ1-2, with D tentatively TRBD1 (6 bases). The CDR3 has 15 residues. Germline V CDR1 and CDR2: SGHDT, YYEEEE. V gave up 0 bases and J gave up 4 bases, with 13 bases separating them. CDR3 nucleotides: TGTGCCAGCAGCTTGGCCGCGGGGGCCCTCTATGGCTACACCTTC. As protein: CASSLAAGALYGYTF.

The chain employs TRBV28 and TRBJ1-5, with D unresolved. The germline V gene encodes CDR1 MDHEN and CDR2 SYDVKM. The V and J ends lost 2 bases and 10 bases respectively, with 24 bases between them. This CDR3 contains 17 residues. The CDR3 DNA reads TGTGCCAGCAGTTTACGGGTCGGAGCTCCCTCGGCGGGTCCCCAGCATTTT. This codes for CASSLRVGAPSAGPQHF.

The V call is TRBV7-2, the J call TRBJ1-1, with 9 bases lining up with TRBD1. Unmatched junction bases numbered 14, after V lost 4 bases and J lost 8 bases. CDR1 is SGHTA and CDR2 is FQGNSA in the germline V gene. This CDR3 comprises 16 residues. CDR3 in amino acids: CASSSLLPGQGGEAFF. The CDR3 coding sequence is TGTGCCAGCAGCTCTCTACTCCCGGGACAGGGAGGGGAAGCTTTCTTT.

This clone has a single count. The genes are TRBV12-5 and TRBJ2-7, with D possibly matching TRBD2 (7 bases). V was pared by 6 bases and J by 7 bases, with 19 bases between. This CDR3 spans 14 amino acids. Per the germline V gene, CDR1 is LGHNT and CDR2 is FRNRAP. CDR3 sequence (DNA): TGTGCTAGTGGCCTGTCGGGGGGCGCGGGGGAGCAGTACTTC. It specifies CASGLSGGAGEQYF.

This sequence joins TRBV10-3 and TRBJ1-2; possible D gene TRBD1, 5 bases. The CDR3 has 14 amino acids. Per the germline V gene, CDR1 is ENHRY and CDR2 is SYGVKD. V lost 3 bases to trimming and J lost 0 bases, with 8 bases between them. The CDR3 loop reads CAISDKGANYGYTF. DNA for the CDR3: TGTGCCATCAGTGATAAAGGGGCTAACTATGGCTACACCTTC.

Points on this clone: At one end, the junction sequence differs from germline, possibly due to a read error. The rearrangement joins TRBV12-3 or TRBV12-4 to TRBJ1-2; the D is unclear. This CDR3 is 13 amino acids long. As DNA, the CDR3 is TGTGCCAACAGTCCTAGGTCCCCTGTCCGCTACACCTTC. As protein: CANSPRSPVRYTF.

The chain combines TRBV18 with TRBJ2-5; weak D call: TRBD1 (6 bases). Trimming pared 3 bases from V and 0 bases from J, leaving 11 bases between. This CDR3 is 15 amino acids long. CDR1 KGHSH and CDR2 LQKENI come from the germline V gene. CDR3 DNA: TGTGCCAGCTCACCGAAAACAGGGTACCAAGAGACCCAGTACTTC. It codes for CASSPKTGYQETQYF. Together with reference TRBV18 and TRBJ2-5, the CDR3 gives the full variable domain: NAGVMQNPRHLVRRRGQEARLRCSPMKGHSHVYWYRQLPEEGLKFMVYLQKENIIDESGMPKERFSAEFPKEGPSILRIQQVVRGDSAAYFCASSPKTGYQETQYFGPGTRLLVL.

This chain links TRBV13 with TRBJ2-1; 10 positions match TRBD1. The CDR3 contains 16 residues. CDR1 is PRHDT, CDR2 FYEKMQ, per germline (reference sequence). The junction had 5 bases not matched to a gene; V was cut back by 5 bases and J by 1 base. In nucleotides, the CDR3 is TGTGCCAGCAGCGTTGACAGGGGGCTGTCCTACAATGAGCAGTTCTTC. It is translated as CASSVDRGLSYNEQFF.

The rearrangement uses TRBV7-2 and TRBJ2-5; possible D gene TRBD2, 6 bases. The germline V gene has CDR1 SGHTA and CDR2 FQGNSA. This CDR3 is built from 15 residues. Trimming cost V 3 bases and J 0 bases, with 11 bases left between them. The chain's CDR3 is CASSLTSGYQETQYF. The DNA for the CDR3 is TGTGCCAGCAGCTTGACTAGTGGGTACCAAGAGACCCAGTACTTC.

The chain uses TRBV5-1 and TRBJ1-1, with D unclear. The CDR3 contains 14 residues. From germline, CDR1 is SGHRS and CDR2 YFSETQ. The ends were cut back, 4 bases at V and 2 bases at J, with 12 bases in the middle. The CDR3, as DNA: TGCGCCAGCAGCATGGGGAGATCCAACACTGAAGCTTTCTTT. This encodes CASSMGRSNTEAFF.

The chain couples TRBV27 to TRBJ2-7; a weak D match, TRBD2 (5 bases). The V gene's germline CDR1 is MNHEY and CDR2 SMNVEV (reference sequence). The ends were cut back, 6 bases at V and 2 bases at J, with 14 bases in the middle. The CDR3 spans 14 residues. The CDR3 protein is CASSHPGLPYEQYF. The CDR3 DNA follows: TGTGCCAGCAGCCACCCCGGACTGCCCTACGAGCAGTACTTC.

The V call is TRBV7-6, the J call TRBJ2-1; 7 bases agree with TRBD1. There are 17 residues in the CDR3. Germline loops: CDR1 SGHVS, CDR2 FNYEAQ. Losses at the gene ends were 2 bases for V and 5 bases for J; bases not matched to a gene: 12. The CDR3 sequence: CASSLRGLGQGHNEQFF. The CDR3 DNA follows: TGTGCCAGCAGCTTAAGGGGGCTGGGGCAGGGGCACAATGAGCAGTTCTTC.

The table lists this clone with a count of one. V and J are TRBV2 and TRBJ1-6, with 8 bases matching TRBD1. The CDR3 spans 15 residues. Germline-derived CDR1 and CDR2 are SNHLY and FYNNEI. The junction had 5 bases not matched to a gene; V was cut back by 2 bases and J by 8 bases. DNA for the CDR3: TGTGCCAGCAGTGAACAGGGGGCGAGTGATTCACCCCTCCACTTT. Translation gives CASSEQGASDSPLHF.

This clone was counted a single time. In DNA form, the CDR3 reads TGCAGTGCTAGACTGCGACATAGTTTCTTT. Its protein product is CSARLRHSFF. V gene TRBV20-1 combines with J gene TRBJ1-1; D gene unclear. From germline, CDR1 is DFQATT and CDR2 SNEGSKA (reference sequence). The V gene lost 2 bases and the J gene lost 13 bases, with 11 bases spanning the gap. The CDR3 has 10 residues.

This chain links TRBV6-1 with TRBJ2-1, with D possibly matching TRBD1 (6 bases). This CDR3 is 15 amino acids long. CDR1 and CDR2 (germline): MNHNS, SASEGT. Trimming took 2 bases from V and 9 from J, leaving 17 bases between them. The CDR3 here is CASSEQVRGLGEQFF. CDR3 bases: TGTGCCAGCAGTGAACAGGTCAGGGGATTGGGTGAGCAGTTCTTC.

For the CDR3, the DNA is TGTGCCAGCAGCTTAGGGGTAGAGGCCCAAGAGACCCAGTACTTC. Its protein is CASSLGVEAQETQYF. The rearrangement joins TRBV11-3 to TRBJ2-5; no clear D gene. This CDR3 region has 15 residues. V lost 1 base, J lost 1 base, and 10 bases lay in between. The germline gives CDR1 SGHNT, CDR2 YENEEA.

J is TRBJ2-3 and V is TRBV27; D remains ambiguous. The CDR3 runs 16 residues. The germline V gene has CDR1 MNHEY and CDR2 SMNVEV (reference sequence). With 3 bases removed from V and 0 bases from J, the gap between germline ends came to 13 bases. This CDR3 reads CASSFGFLSSTDTQYF. The CDR3 nucleotides are TGTGCCAGCAGTTTTGGCTTCCTTTCAAGCACAGATACGCAGTATTTT.

J is TRBJ1-1 and V is TRBV10-3; 9 bases align to TRBD1. This CDR3 region has 14 residues. The germline V gene encodes CDR1 ENHRY and CDR2 SYGVKD. V lost 7 bases to trimming and J lost 6 bases; unmatched junction nucleotides: 9. CDR3 DNA sequence: TGTGCCATCACCGAGGACAGGGGAGGAGCTGAAGCTTTCTTT. Residues: CAITEDRGGAEAFF.

This rearrangement joins TRBV5-8 to TRBJ2-7; TRBD1 matches at 9 bases. The CDR3 consists of 13 residues. From germline, CDR1 is SGHTS and CDR2 YDEGEE. V was clipped by 4 bases and J by 6 bases; unmatched bases: 5. CDR3 DNA: TGTGCCAGCAGCCAGGACAGGGGCGGCGAGCAGTACTTC. Translated, it gives CASSQDRGGEQYF.

This clone has only one observation. The chain couples TRBV28 to TRBJ1-2, with D possibly being TRBD1 (5 bases). The germline V and J ends were trimmed by 10 bases and 0 bases, with 12 bases remaining between them. The CDR3 has 13 residues. Germline V gene data show CDR1 as MDHEN and CDR2 as SYDVKM. The CDR3 region has the DNA TGTGCCACCCGGGACTCATCTAACTATGGCTACACCTTC. Residues: CATRDSSNYGYTF.

The V and J genes are TRBV10-3 and TRBJ2-7; 8 nucleotides agree with TRBD1. Per germline, CDR1 ENHRY and CDR2 SYGVKD. This CDR3 is built from 11 residues. J lost 3 bases, V lost 11 bases, and 3 bases had no gene match. CDR3 sequence reads: CAAGQGYEQYF. CDR3 coding DNA: TGTGCCGCCGGACAGGGCTACGAGCAGTACTTC.

The sample holds a few counts of this clone. The V and J genes are TRBV7-9 and TRBJ1-6; 8 bases map to TRBD1. This CDR3 has 18 amino acids. V dropped 4 bases and J dropped 6; count of bases not matched to a gene: 14. Germline-derived CDR1 and CDR2 are SEHNR and FQNEAQ (reference sequence). DNA for the CDR3: TGTGCCAGCAGCTCCTGGACAGGGTCCGTAGGTTCTAATTCACCCCTCCACTTT. It encodes CASSSWTGSVGSNSPLHF.

This chain links TRBV18 with TRBJ1-2; TRBD1 aligns across 7 bases. Germline V lookup: CDR1 KGHSH, CDR2 LQKENI. The CDR3 spans 12 residues. V dropped 2 bases and J dropped 8; count of bases not matched to a gene: 2. The CDR3 DNA is TGTGCCAGCTCACCATTGGGACAGGGCTACACCTTC. Its protein product is CASSPLGQGYTF.

The rearrangement uses TRBV2 and TRBJ1-5; D remains unclear. V lost 6 bases and J lost 6, with 12 bases in between. Per germline, CDR1 SNHLY and CDR2 FYNNEI. This CDR3 comprises 13 residues. The CDR3 nucleotides are TGTGCCAGCAGGCAACGGGGAATTCAGCCCCAGCATTTT. Its protein product is CASRQRGIQPQHF.

V gene TRBV4-2 combines with J gene TRBJ1-1, with D possibly TRBD1 on 5 matching bases. CDR3 size: 11 residues. CDR1 and CDR2 from the germline V gene are LGHNA and YNFKEQ. V lost 6 bases to trimming and J lost 8 bases, with 10 bases between them. CDR3 protein: CASSTQGEAFF. Here the CDR3 DNA reads TGTGCCAGCAGTACTCAGGGAGAAGCTTTCTTT.

The chain is built from TRBV7-8 and TRBJ1-1; unclear D gene. Germline-derived CDR1 and CDR2 are SGHVS and FQNEAQ. V lost 5 bases and J lost 5, with 15 bases in between. The CDR3 length is 14 residues. DNA for the CDR3: TGTGCCAGCAGCCCGATCCGGGGTCAAACTGAAGCTTTCTTT. This codes for CASSPIRGQTEAFF.

The rearrangement links TRBV5-1 to TRBJ1-5; 9 bases agree with TRBD1. This CDR3 is built from 13 residues. Per germline, CDR1 SGHRS and CDR2 YFSETQ. The J segment lost 7 bases and the V segment lost 2 bases, leaving 1 base of the junction unmatched. CDR3 nucleotides: TGCGCCAGCAGCTTCGGACAGGGGCAGCCCCAGCATTTT. As protein: CASSFGQGQPQHF.

The chain uses TRBV19 and TRBJ1-6, with D tentatively TRBD1 (6 bases). Germline assignment: CDR1 LNHDA and CDR2 SQIVND (reference sequence). V lost 5 bases, J lost 8 bases, and 13 bases lay in between. The CDR3 is 14 residues long. CDR3 nucleotides: TGTGCCAGTAGTTCGGGGACACTACATTCACCCCTCCACTTT. Amino acids: CASSSGTLHSPLHF.

The genes are TRBV7-6 and TRBJ1-2; D is ambiguous. CDR3 size: 11 residues. CDR1 is SGHVS, CDR2 FNYEAQ, per germline. Trimming removed 2 bases at V and 10 bases at J, with 8 bases between. The CDR3 region is CASSLYEHYTF. The CDR3 DNA reads TGTGCCAGCAGCTTATACGAACACTACACCTTC.